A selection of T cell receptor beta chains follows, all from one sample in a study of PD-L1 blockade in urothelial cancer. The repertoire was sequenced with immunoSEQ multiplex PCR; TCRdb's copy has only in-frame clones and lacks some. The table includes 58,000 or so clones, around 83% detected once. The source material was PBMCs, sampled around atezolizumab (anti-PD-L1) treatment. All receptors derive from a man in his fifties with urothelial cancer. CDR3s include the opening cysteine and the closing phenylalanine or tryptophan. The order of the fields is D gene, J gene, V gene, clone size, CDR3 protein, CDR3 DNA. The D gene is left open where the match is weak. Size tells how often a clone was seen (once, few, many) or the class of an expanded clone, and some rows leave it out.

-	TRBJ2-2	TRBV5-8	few	CASRFHTGLKNTGELFF	TGTGCCAGCAGGTTTCACACAGGGTTAAAGAACACCGGGGAGCTGTTTTTT
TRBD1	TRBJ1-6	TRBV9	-	CASSPGQDSSPLHF	TGTGCCAGCAGCCCGGGACAGGATAGTTCACCCCTCCACTTT
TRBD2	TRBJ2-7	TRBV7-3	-	CASSMNTGGEQYF	TGTGCCAGCAGCATGAATACGGGGGGCGAGCAGTACTTC
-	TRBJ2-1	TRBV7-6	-	CASSLKLPYNEQFF	TGTGCCAGCAGCTTAAAACTCCCCTACAATGAGCAGTTCTTC
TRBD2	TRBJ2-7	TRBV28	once	CASSFFSGSYEQYF	TGTGCCAGCAGTTTTTTTAGCGGGTCCTACGAGCAGTACTTC
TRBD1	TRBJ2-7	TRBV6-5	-	CATRAGDRGFREQYF	TGTGCCACCCGGGCCGGGGACAGGGGTTTCAGGGAGCAGTACTTC
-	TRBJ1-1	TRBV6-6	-	CASSTTENTEAFF	TGTGCCAGCAGTACGACTGAGAACACTGAAGCTTTCTTT
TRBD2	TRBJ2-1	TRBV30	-	CAWSPLAGDYEQFF	TGTGCCTGGAGCCCCCTAGCGGGAGACTATGAGCAGTTCTTC
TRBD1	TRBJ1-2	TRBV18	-	CASYAGTGNGYTF	TGTGCCAGCTACGCCGGGACAGGGAATGGCTACACCTTC
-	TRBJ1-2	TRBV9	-	CASSAQGGYGYTF	TGTGCCAGCAGCGCTCAGGGTGGCTATGGCTACACCTTC
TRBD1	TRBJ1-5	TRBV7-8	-	CASSLRDRVGTVNQPQHF	TGTGCCAGCAGCTTAAGGGACAGGGTGGGGACCGTCAATCAGCCCCAGCATTTT
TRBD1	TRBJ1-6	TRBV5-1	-	CASSLGTGNSPLHF	TGCGCCAGCAGCTTGGGGACAGGGAATTCACCCCTCCACTTT
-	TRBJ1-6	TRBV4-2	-	CASSQGMRSSYNSPLHF	TGTGCCAGCAGCCAAGGTATGAGGAGCTCCTATAATTCACCCCTCCACTTT
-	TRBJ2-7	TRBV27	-	CASSPLSPGEQYF	TGTGCCAGCAGTCCCCTTTCCCCCGGCGAGCAGTACTTC
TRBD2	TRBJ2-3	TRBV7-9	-	CASSLLPGGYDTQYF	TGTGCCAGCAGCTTATTACCGGGAGGGTACGATACGCAGTATTTT
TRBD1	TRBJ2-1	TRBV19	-	CASSMGGTGYNEQFF	TGTGCCAGTAGTATGGGCGGGACAGGGTACAATGAGCAGTTCTTC
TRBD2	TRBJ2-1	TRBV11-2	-	CASSPTSGFYNEQFF	TGTGCCAGCAGCCCCACTAGCGGATTCTACAATGAGCAGTTCTTC
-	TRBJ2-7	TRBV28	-	CASSLLGGGKYF	TGTGCCAGCAGTTTATTGGGAGGAGGGAAGTACTTC
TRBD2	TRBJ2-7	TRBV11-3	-	CAGSLGTSGVYEQYF	TGTGCCGGCAGCTTAGGGACTAGCGGGGTCTACGAGCAGTACTTC
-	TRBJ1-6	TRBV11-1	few	CASSPRAGAVYNSPLHF	TGTGCCAGCAGCCCCCGGGCGGGGGCCGTCTATAATTCACCCCTCCACTTT
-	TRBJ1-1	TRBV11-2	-	CASSFRPVGGTEAFF	TGTGCCAGCAGCTTCCGCCCGGTCGGAGGGACTGAAGCTTTCTTT
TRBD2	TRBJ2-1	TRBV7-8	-	CASSFKFAGGPGEQFF	TGTGCCAGCAGCTTTAAGTTCGCGGGAGGGCCGGGTGAGCAGTTCTTC
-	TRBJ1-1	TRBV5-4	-	CASSLPQGREAFF	TGTGCCAGCAGCTTGCCGCAGGGAAGGGAAGCTTTCTTT